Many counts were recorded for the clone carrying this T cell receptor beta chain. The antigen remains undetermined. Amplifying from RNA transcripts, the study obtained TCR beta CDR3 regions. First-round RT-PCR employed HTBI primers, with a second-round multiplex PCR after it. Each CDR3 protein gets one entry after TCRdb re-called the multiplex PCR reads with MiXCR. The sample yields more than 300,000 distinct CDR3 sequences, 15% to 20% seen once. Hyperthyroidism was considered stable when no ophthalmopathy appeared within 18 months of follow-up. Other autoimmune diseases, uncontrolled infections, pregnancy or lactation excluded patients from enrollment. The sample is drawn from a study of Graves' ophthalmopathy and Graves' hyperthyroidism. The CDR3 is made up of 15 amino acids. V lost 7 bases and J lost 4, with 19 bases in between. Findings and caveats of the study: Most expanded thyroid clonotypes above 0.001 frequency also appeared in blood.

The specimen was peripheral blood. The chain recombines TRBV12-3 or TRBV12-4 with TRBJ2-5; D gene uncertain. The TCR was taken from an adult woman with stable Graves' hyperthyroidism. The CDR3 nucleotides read TGTGCCAGCACTCTCACCCAGGCGCGGCCAGAGACCCAGTACTTC. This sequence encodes CASTLTQARPETQYF.